This T cell receptor (beta chain) was captured in a study of T cells in Graves' hyperthyroidism and ophthalmopathy. Researchers amplified the TCR beta CDR3 regions from RNA transcripts. When the TCR CDR3 underwent first-round RT-PCR, the HTBI primer set was used. A single record per CDR3 protein comes from TCRdb applying MiXCR to the multiplex PCR reads. The top ten clones hold 45% to 50% of a sample with about 340,000 distinct CDR3 sequences, about 20% of them seen once. The length of the CDR3 is 16 residues. V lost 7 bases and J lost 0, with 15 bases in between. The germline V gene has CDR1 LGHNT and CDR2 FRNRAP.

The TCR sequence derives from a woman aged 50 to 60 with Graves' hyperthyroidism. This chain uses TRBV12-5 with TRBJ2-2; D is ambiguous. The sequenced material came from blood. CDR3 in DNA: TGTGCTAGTGCCGACAAGCAATATTCGAACACCGGGGAGCTGTTTTTT. It specifies CASADKQYSNTGELFF.